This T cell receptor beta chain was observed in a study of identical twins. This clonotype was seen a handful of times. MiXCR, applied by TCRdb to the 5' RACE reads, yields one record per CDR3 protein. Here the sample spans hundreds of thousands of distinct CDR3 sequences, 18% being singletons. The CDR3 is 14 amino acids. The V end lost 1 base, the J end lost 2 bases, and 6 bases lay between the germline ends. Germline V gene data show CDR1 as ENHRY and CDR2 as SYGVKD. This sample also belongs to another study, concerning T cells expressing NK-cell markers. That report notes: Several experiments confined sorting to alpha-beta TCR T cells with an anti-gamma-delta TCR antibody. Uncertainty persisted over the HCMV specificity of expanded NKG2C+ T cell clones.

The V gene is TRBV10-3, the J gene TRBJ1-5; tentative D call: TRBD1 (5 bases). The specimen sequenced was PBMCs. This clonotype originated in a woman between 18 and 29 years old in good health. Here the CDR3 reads CAISELGGNQPQHF. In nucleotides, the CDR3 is TGTGCCATCAGTGAGTTAGGGGGCAATCAGCCCCAGCATTTT.